Presented here are 32 T cell receptor beta chains from one specimen sequenced in a study of CXCR3-negative and CXCR3-positive naive CD8 T cells. General study points: More hydrophobic TRB CDR3s were found in CXCR3-positive naive cells than in CXCR3-negative naive cells.

The authors made the TRB cDNA libraries by 5' RACE using UMI labels. TCRdb re-called the 5' RACE reads and catalogs CDR3 proteins one per entry, DNA excluded. This sample lists roughly 130,000 distinct CDR3 sequences; its ten largest clones have roughly 0.59%. These receptors' targets are unknown. The specimen was naive CXCR3+ CD8+ T cells from blood. Subset given: CD45RO-CCR7+CD27+CD95- naive CD8+ T cells expressing CXCR3 (TNR3+). These receptors all stem from a human donor in good health. Some clones in this sample may be carry-over from other donors' samples.

CDR3: CSASGRVVYNEQFF. The gene calls are TRBV20-1 and TRBJ2-1; as DNA is missing, the TRBD2 call by TCRdb cannot be tested. Germline V CDR1 and CDR2: DFQATT, SNEGSKA (reference sequence). CDR3 size: 14 residues.

The V and J genes are TRBV5-4 and TRBJ2-5; the D gene TCRdb calls, TRBD1, cannot be checked with no DNA. The CDR3 loop spans 13 amino acids. CDR1 and CDR2 from the germline V gene are SGHNT and YYREEE (reference sequence). The CDR3 sequence is CASSSTGAETQYF.

The chain recombines TRBV7-3 with TRBJ2-7; no DNA is available, so the TRBD1 call from TCRdb remains unchecked. The CDR3 totals 15 residues. CDR1 and CDR2 from the germline V gene are SGHTA and FQGTGA. The CDR3 sequence: CASSLRSAPLDEQYF.

The chain uses TRBV18 and TRBJ1-1. CDR1 KGHSH and CDR2 LQKENI come from the germline V gene. The CDR3 covers 15 residues. CDR3 sequence: CASSPPGMGWTEAFF.

The chain carries TRBV6-6 and TRBJ1-1. The CDR3 loop spans 12 amino acids. Germline CDR1 and CDR2: MNHNY and SVGAGI (reference sequence). The CDR3 sequence: CASSYPDDEAFF.

The chain joins TRBV20-1 to TRBJ2-1; the D call from TCRdb, TRBD1, cannot be confirmed without DNA. Looked up from germline, CDR1 is DFQATT and CDR2 is SNEGSKA (reference sequence). This CDR3 comprises 13 residues. Here the CDR3 reads CSASGAAYNEQFF.

This chain connects TRBV7-8 to TRBJ2-1; without DNA, the TCRdb call of TRBD1 cannot be checked. The germline gives CDR1 SGHVS, CDR2 FQNEAQ. The CDR3 has 16 amino acids. The chain's CDR3 is CASSTRGIGGYNEQFF.

The gene calls are TRBV30 and TRBJ2-2. The CDR3 is made up of 13 amino acids. From germline, CDR1 is GTSNPN and CDR2 SVGIG (reference sequence). The chain's CDR3 is CAWSDRHTGELFF.

The rearrangement links TRBV20-1 to TRBJ2-7; the TCRdb call, TRBD2, lacks DNA for checking. The germline V gene encodes CDR1 DFQATT and CDR2 SNEGSKA (reference sequence). The CDR3 has 15 residues. CDR3 in amino acids: CSARPLGDGPYEQYF.

The chain is built from TRBV29-1 and TRBJ2-7; as DNA is missing, the TRBD2 call by TCRdb cannot be tested. Germline V gives CDR1 SQVTM, CDR2 ANQGSEA. The CDR3 has 17 amino acids. CDR3 loop: CSVEDPRLAGVGSEQYF.

This chain uses TRBV4-3 with TRBJ2-7; TCRdb returns TRBD2, unconfirmable since there is no DNA. CDR3 length equals 15 residues. The germline V gene has CDR1 LGHNA and CDR2 YSLEER. CDR3: CASSQGRAATYEQYF.

The V call is TRBV9, the J call TRBJ1-4; the TCRdb call, TRBD1, lacks DNA for checking. Germline values: CDR1 SGDLS, CDR2 YYNGEE. This CDR3 has 15 amino acids. CDR3 sequence reads: CASSVQGTRSEKLFF.

The rearrangement joins TRBV7-9 to TRBJ2-1; TCRdb designates TRBD1, a call that cannot be tested without DNA. There are 13 residues in the CDR3. Germline V gene lookup returns CDR1 SEHNR and CDR2 FQNEAQ (reference sequence). The CDR3 region is CASSAKSGQEQFF.

The J gene is TRBJ1-5, the V gene TRBV7-7. Germline V gene lookup returns CDR1 SSHAT and CDR2 FNYEAQ (reference sequence). CDR3 length: 14 residues. The CDR3 reads CASSLMLGNQPQHF.

The chain employs TRBV5-1 and TRBJ2-3; there is no DNA to check the TCRdb D call of TRBD1. Germline V gene lookup returns CDR1 SGHRS and CDR2 YFSETQ. The CDR3 runs to 14 residues. This chain's CDR3 is CASSSRDTEDTQYF.

This chain links TRBV27 with TRBJ2-7; no DNA is available, so the TRBD2 call from TCRdb remains unchecked. Germline values: CDR1 MNHEY, CDR2 SMNVEV (reference sequence). The CDR3 consists of 16 residues. The CDR3 region is CASSRLAGVRSYEQYF.

The chain joins TRBV27 to TRBJ1-1; TCRdb lists TRBD1, though no DNA is available to test this call. The CDR3 extends over 13 amino acids. Germline loops: CDR1 MNHEY, CDR2 SMNVEV (reference sequence). CDR3 sequence: CASSWTGLTEAFF.

V is TRBV11-2 and J is TRBJ2-7; TCRdb picks TRBD1, but there is no DNA to check that call. CDR1 and CDR2 (germline): SGHAT, FQNNGV. The CDR3 runs 18 residues. The CDR3 loop is CASSSAMAGSPGSYEQYF.

V and J are TRBV4-1 and TRBJ1-1. CDR1 is MGHRA, CDR2 YSYEKL, per germline. CDR3 size: 15 residues. This chain's CDR3 is CASSQDPGAVDDAFF.

The CDR3 reads CASSQERGGPDTQYF. The chain has TRBV4-2 and TRBJ2-3; TCRdb designates TRBD2, a call that cannot be tested without DNA. The CDR3 loop spans 15 amino acids. Per the germline V gene, CDR1 is LGHNA and CDR2 is YNFKEQ.

The V and J genes are TRBV7-2 and TRBJ2-5; TCRdb returns TRBD2, unconfirmable since there is no DNA. CDR1 and CDR2 (germline): SGHTA, FQGNSA. This CDR3 spans 13 amino acids. CDR3 sequence reads: CASSSYGPETQYF.

The chain uses TRBV6-5 and TRBJ1-1. Germline CDR1 is MNHEY and CDR2 is SVGAGI. CDR3 length: 13 residues. CDR3 sequence: CASSYSKSTEAFF.

This chain links TRBV7-9 with TRBJ1-2; absent DNA, TCRdb's TRBD1 call cannot be checked. The germline CDR1 and CDR2 sequences are SEHNR and FQNEAQ (reference sequence). The CDR3 is 14 residues long. The chain's CDR3 is CAGSYSSGAYGYTF.

This sequence joins TRBV21-1 and TRBJ2-2; TCRdb picks TRBD1, but there is no DNA to check that call. TRBV21-1 is a pseudogene. This CDR3 is built from 21 residues. The CDR3 spells CASSKVQRGFYRKTDTGELFF.

The genes are TRBV29-1 and TRBJ2-2; the D gene TCRdb calls, TRBD1, cannot be checked with no DNA. The CDR3 sequence is 13 residues long. Per the germline V gene, CDR1 is SQVTM and CDR2 is ANQGSEA. The chain's CDR3 is CSGRDVEAGELFF.

The J gene is TRBJ1-1, the V gene TRBV6-5. This CDR3 spans 14 amino acids. Germline assignment: CDR1 MNHEY and CDR2 SVGAGI. CDR3 residues: CASSYDTANTEAFF.

The J gene is TRBJ2-1, the V gene TRBV4-2; TCRdb's D call of TRBD2 is untestable without DNA. The CDR3 covers 17 residues. The V gene's germline CDR1 is LGHNA and CDR2 YNFKEQ. The chain's CDR3 is CASSPGGDSQAYNEQFF.

The chain carries TRBV7-2 and TRBJ1-6. CDR3 size: 17 residues. Looked up from germline, CDR1 is SGHTA and CDR2 is FQGNSA. This CDR3 is CASSPSPRSSYNSPLHF.

The V call is TRBV5-5, the J call TRBJ2-7. This CDR3 comprises 15 residues. Germline-derived CDR1 and CDR2 are SGHKS and YYEKEE (reference sequence). This chain's CDR3 is CASSLAPDAGYEQYF.

The rearrangement uses TRBV7-6 and TRBJ1-6; checking the TCRdb D call of TRBD1 is not possible without DNA. The CDR3 totals 14 residues. The germline V gene encodes CDR1 SGHVS and CDR2 FNYEAQ. CDR3 sequence reads: CASSPDSQNSPLHF. The full variable domain, completed using reference TRBV7-6 and TRBJ1-6, is GAGVSQSPRYKVTKRGQDVALRCDPISGHVSLYWYRQALGQGPEFLTYFNYEAQQDKSGLPNDRFSAERPEGSISTLTIQRTEQRDSAMYRCASSPDSQNSPLHFGNGTRLTVT.

The chain joins TRBV12-3 or TRBV12-4 to TRBJ2-7; TCRdb reports TRBD1, a call that lacks DNA to check it against. The CDR3 is 13 residues long. Here the CDR3 reads CASSFGGDYEQYF.

The chain employs TRBV9 and TRBJ1-1; the TCRdb call, TRBD1, lacks DNA for checking. CDR1 and CDR2 (germline): SGDLS, YYNGEE. The CDR3 is 15 amino acids. CDR3 in amino acids: CASSIGQGTNTEAFF. Combining the CDR3 with reference TRBV9 and TRBJ1-1 gives the whole variable domain DSGVTQTPKHLITATGQRVTLRCSPRSGDLSVYWYQQSLDQGLQFLIQYYNGEERAKGNILERFSAQQFPDLHSELNLSSLELGDSALYFCASSIGQGTNTEAFFGQGTRLTVV.